What follows are 29 T cell receptor beta chains derived from one specimen sequenced in a study of blood T cell repertoires in COVID-19. Here immunoSEQ multiplex PCR was the method, and the copy in TCRdb shows in-frame clones only, minus some. The data show about 210,000 clones, 89% seen once. Sample: PBMCs or T cells enriched from blood (not recorded which). These receptors all stem from a woman aged 18-29 years who had recovered from COVID-19.

The chain links TRBV27 to TRBJ2-3; 9 nucleotides match TRBD1. V lost 3 bases and J lost 9; bases outside the gene matches: 10. This CDR3 spans 15 amino acids. CDR1 is MNHEY, CDR2 SMNVEV, per germline (reference sequence). The CDR3 reads CASSLQLQGAQTQYF. The CDR3 DNA follows: TGTGCCAGCAGTTTGCAACTACAGGGGGCACAGACGCAGTATTTT.

J is TRBJ1-2 and V is TRBV24-1; TRBD1 might be the D (5 bases). The length of the CDR3 is 15 residues. Trimming cost V 9 bases and J 2 bases, with 18 bases left between them. Germline V gene lookup returns CDR1 KGHDR and CDR2 SFDVKD. The CDR3 region is CATHSGGTGNYGYTF. CDR3 nucleotides: TGTGCCACCCACTCGGGAGGGACGGGGAACTATGGCTACACCTTC.

V usage is TRBV5-6 and J usage is TRBJ2-2; 11 bases are a match to TRBD2. V was clipped by 1 base and J by 3 bases; unmatched bases: 8. Germline loops: CDR1 SGHDT, CDR2 YYEEEE. The CDR3 runs 18 residues. The CDR3 here is CASSLHLAGGRDTGELFF. The DNA for the CDR3 is TGTGCCAGCAGCTTGCATCTAGCGGGGGGCAGGGACACCGGGGAGCTGTTTTTT.

This rearrangement joins TRBV7-9 to TRBJ2-7, with 7 positions matching TRBD1. The V gene end was trimmed by 5 bases and the J gene end by 2 bases; junction bases not matched to a gene: 6. This CDR3 region has 14 residues. Germline V lookup: CDR1 SEHNR, CDR2 FQNEAQ (reference sequence). CDR3 sequence (DNA): TGTGCCAGCAGCCCTCTGGACAGGCCCTACGAGCAGTACTTC. This codes for CASSPLDRPYEQYF.

V gene TRBV4-1 combines with J gene TRBJ2-7, with 9 bases matching TRBD1. Losses at the gene ends were 3 bases for V and 9 bases for J; bases not matched to a gene: 15. Germline V CDR1 and CDR2: MGHRA, YSYEKL. The CDR3 is 16 amino acids. CDR3 sequence (DNA): TGCGCCAGCAGCCAGGGGGGGGGACAGGGCAGGTTGGCGCAGTACTTC. The encoded protein is CASSQGGGQGRLAQYF.

This clone was counted only a few times. Written as DNA, the CDR3 is TGCAGCGCCGAAACGGGACAGGGTTACCATGAGCAGTTCTTC. The encoded protein is CSAETGQGYHEQFF. The chain couples TRBV29-1 to TRBJ2-1; 9 bases agree with TRBD1. CDR1 SQVTM and CDR2 ANQGSEA come from the germline V gene. V trimming: 7 bases; J trimming: 8 bases; junction bases outside the gene matches: 12. CDR3 length equals 14 residues.

The chain joins TRBV29-1 to TRBJ1-1; the D gene is possibly TRBD1 (6 bases). This CDR3 is built from 13 residues. The germline CDR1 and CDR2 sequences are SQVTM and ANQGSEA. V lost 5 bases and J 1 base, leaving 11 bases between the germline ends. The CDR3 DNA sequence: TGCAGCGTTAGTGACAGGAGGAACACTGAAGCTTTCTTT. Its translation: CSVSDRRNTEAFF.

This clone was seen only a few times. The chain couples TRBV4-2 to TRBJ1-1; a possible D gene is TRBD1 (5 bases). The CDR3 totals 16 residues. V lost 0 bases to trimming and J lost 0 bases, with 11 bases between them. CDR1 is LGHNA, CDR2 YNFKEQ, per germline. CDR3 nucleotide sequence: TGTGCCAGCAGCCAAGAGGTAGGCAGGGTGAACACTGAAGCTTTCTTT. This sequence encodes CASSQEVGRVNTEAFF.

This chain uses TRBV15 with TRBJ2-6; D unclear. Germline V gene sequence: CDR1 LNHNV, CDR2 YYDKDF (reference sequence). Trimming shortened V by 0 bases and J by 0 bases, and 12 bases separated the two germline ends. The CDR3 covers 18 residues. The CDR3 region is CATSRDSFVFSGANVLTF. CDR3 DNA: TGTGCCACCAGCAGAGATTCTTTTGTCTTCTCTGGGGCCAACGTCCTGACTTTC.

V gene TRBV29-1 combines with J gene TRBJ1-1; D not certain. This CDR3 is built from 11 residues. Germline V gene sequence: CDR1 SQVTM, CDR2 ANQGSEA. V was shortened by 6 bases and J by 1 base, with 6 bases between the two germline ends. The CDR3 is CSVLRNTEAFF. CDR3 nucleotides: TGCAGCGTCCTCAGGAACACTGAAGCTTTCTTT.

The chain couples TRBV5-1 to TRBJ1-1, with D tentatively TRBD1 (5 bases). The CDR3 length is 15 residues. CDR1 and CDR2 (germline): SGHRS, YFSETQ. Trimming took 5 bases from V and 4 from J, leaving 18 bases between them. The chain's CDR3 is CASRIGDLQATEAFF. CDR3 sequence (DNA): TGCGCCAGCAGAATTGGGGACTTGCAGGCCACTGAAGCTTTCTTT. Full variable domain (outside the CDR3, taken from reference TRBV5-1 and TRBJ1-1): KAGVTQTPRYLIKTRGQQVTLSCSPISGHRSVSWYQQTPGQGLQFLFEYFSETQRNKGNFPGRFSGRQFSNSRSEMNVSTLELGDSALYLCASRIGDLQATEAFFGQGTRLTVV.

The V and J genes are TRBV12-3 or TRBV12-4 and TRBJ1-2; TRBD1 matches 7 bases. The CDR3 runs to 13 residues. The V and J ends lost 8 bases and 4 bases, in that order; junction bases with no gene match: 7. The CDR3 loop reads CASRDGQVYGYTF. The CDR3 DNA is TGTGCCAGCCGAGATGGACAGGTCTATGGCTACACCTTC.

This clone was seen only once. The chain employs TRBV12-3 or TRBV12-4 and TRBJ1-2; maybe TRBD1 (5 bases). The germline V and J ends were trimmed by 8 bases and 4 bases, with 11 bases remaining between them. The CDR3 totals 12 residues. CDR3 coding DNA: TGTGCCAGCGTAGGGGAAGGCTATGGCTACACCTTC. This encodes CASVGEGYGYTF.

The rearrangement joins TRBV2 to TRBJ2-5, with D perhaps matching TRBD2 (6 bases). Between the trimmed V and J ends, which lost 5 bases and 2 bases, there was a span of 15 bases. The CDR3 loop spans 15 amino acids. Germline V gives CDR1 SNHLY, CDR2 FYNNEI. DNA of the CDR3: TGTGCCAGCAGTTCCCAGGGTGGGGGGCAAGAGACCCAGTACTTC. Translated, it gives CASSSQGGGQETQYF. Combining the CDR3 with reference TRBV2 and TRBJ2-5 gives the whole variable domain EPEVTQTPSHQVTQMGQEVILRCVPISNHLYFYWYRQILGQKVEFLVSFYNNEISEKSEIFDDQFSVERPDGSNFTLKIRSTKLEDSAMYFCASSSQGGGQETQYFGPGTRLLVL.

The rearrangement joins TRBV4-1 to TRBJ2-5, with 8 bases aligning to TRBD2. Looked up from germline, CDR1 is MGHRA and CDR2 is YSYEKL. The CDR3 totals 18 residues. With 2 bases clipped from V and 4 bases from J, the junction kept 15 bases outside the gene matches. CDR3: CASSQFDGRGGNRETQYF. CDR3 DNA sequence: TGCGCCAGCAGCCAATTCGACGGACGGGGGGGTAACAGAGAGACCCAGTACTTC.

This rearrangement joins TRBV5-1 to TRBJ2-7; 7 bases map to TRBD1. CDR1 SGHRS and CDR2 YFSETQ come from the germline V gene. The CDR3 has 15 amino acids. V shed 1 base and J 0 bases; nucleotides not matched to a gene: 4. The CDR3 region is CASSLSPGGSYEQYF. In DNA form, the CDR3 reads TGCGCCAGCAGCTTGTCACCAGGGGGCTCCTACGAGCAGTACTTC.

Here the CDR3 DNA reads TGTGCCAGTAGGTTTCTTAGCAATCAGCCCCAGCATTTT. Its translation: CASRFLSNQPQHF. The chain uses TRBV19 and TRBJ1-5, with D uncertain. V was trimmed by 6 bases and J by 0 bases, leaving 6 bases between them. Looked up from germline, CDR1 is LNHDA and CDR2 is SQIVND (reference sequence). This CDR3 comprises 13 residues.

The V and J genes are TRBV18 and TRBJ1-2; 9 bases are shared with TRBD1. The V gene end was trimmed by 4 bases and the J gene end by 4 bases; junction bases not matched to a gene: 4. The germline CDR1 and CDR2 sequences are KGHSH and LQKENI. The CDR3 covers 14 residues. As DNA, the CDR3 is TGTGCCAGCTCACGGGGACAGGGCTCCTATGGCTACACCTTC. Its protein is CASSRGQGSYGYTF. The full variable domain, in which reference TRBV18 and TRBJ1-2 provide the parts outside the CDR3, is NAGVMQNPRHLVRRRGQEARLRCSPMKGHSHVYWYRQLPEEGLKFMVYLQKENIIDESGMPKERFSAEFPKEGPSILRIQQVVRGDSAAYFCASSRGQGSYGYTFGSGTRLTVV.

This rearrangement joins TRBV27 to TRBJ2-1, with a possible D match to TRBD1 (6 bases). Germline V gives CDR1 MNHEY, CDR2 SMNVEV (reference sequence). This CDR3 has 13 residues. The V and J ends lost 4 bases and 6 bases respectively, with 10 bases between them. The CDR3 is CASSSDSRNEQFF. DNA for the CDR3: TGTGCCAGCAGTTCGGACAGTCGCAATGAGCAGTTCTTC.

The V gene is TRBV5-4, the J gene TRBJ2-5; D remains unclear. Deletions cut 1 base from V and 9 bases from J, with 19 bases between. There are 15 residues in the CDR3. Germline CDR1 and CDR2: SGHNT and YYREEE (reference sequence). The CDR3 spells CASSLIGLIPSAQYF. The CDR3 region has the DNA TGTGCCAGCAGCTTGATTGGGCTCATACCATCGGCCCAGTACTTC.

Comments on this clone: Other nucleotide sequences from this sample produce the same CDR3. This chain connects TRBV27 to TRBJ2-1, with TRBD2 matching 14 bases. This CDR3 spans 16 amino acids. The junction had 2 bases not matched to a gene; V was cut back by 3 bases and J by 4 bases. Germline V gene data show CDR1 as MNHEY and CDR2 as SMNVEV (reference sequence). The CDR3 nucleotides read TGTGCCAGCAGTTTGCGACTAGCGGGGGGGTACAATGAGCAGTTCTTC. This encodes CASSLRLAGGYNEQFF.

This chain links TRBV6-1 with TRBJ2-1; D is unclear. The germline CDR1 and CDR2 sequences are MNHNS and SASEGT. Trimming pared 3 bases from V and 0 bases from J, leaving 12 bases between. This CDR3 region has 16 residues. The CDR3 sequence: CASSDINRSSYNEQFF. The CDR3, as DNA: TGTGCCAGCAGTGACATCAACCGTAGCTCCTACAATGAGCAGTTCTTC.

The count of this clone is one. Here the CDR3 reads CASSFGGHGGEQFF. CDR3 in DNA: TGTGCCAGCAGTTTCGGGGGGCATGGTGGTGAGCAGTTCTTC. The V gene is TRBV6-5, the J gene TRBJ2-1, with TRBD2 as a possible D gene (7 bases). Germline V gene data show CDR1 as MNHEY and CDR2 as SVGAGI. V was shortened by 4 bases and J by 9 bases, with 16 bases between the two germline ends. This CDR3 is built from 14 residues.

The chain carries TRBV28 and TRBJ1-5; D is possibly TRBD1 (5 bases). Trimming took 3 bases from V and 6 from J, leaving 12 bases between them. Germline lookup yields CDR1 MDHEN and CDR2 SYDVKM. The CDR3 runs 14 residues. CDR3 region: CASSLTFQGQPQHF. In DNA form, the CDR3 reads TGTGCCAGCAGTTTGACATTCCAGGGTCAGCCCCAGCATTTT.

V and J are TRBV24-1 and TRBJ1-6; D gene ambiguous. Per germline, CDR1 KGHDR and CDR2 SFDVKD. Trimming took 4 bases from V and 5 from J, leaving 5 bases between them. The CDR3 spans 13 residues. This chain's CDR3 is CATSEQHNSPLHF. CDR3 DNA: TGTGCCACCAGTGAACAGCATAATTCACCCCTCCACTTT.

The rearrangement joins TRBV29-1 to TRBJ1-1; TRBD1 agrees at 11 bases. With 7 bases clipped from V and 5 bases from J, the junction kept 6 bases outside the gene matches. Looked up from germline, CDR1 is SQVTM and CDR2 is ANQGSEA. This CDR3 contains 13 residues. CDR3 protein: CSDGQGAGTEAFF. CDR3 DNA sequence: TGCAGCGACGGACAGGGGGCAGGGACTGAAGCTTTCTTT.

The chain combines TRBV2 with TRBJ2-2; D perhaps matches TRBD1 (5 bases). Trimming cost V 2 bases and J 5 bases, with 15 bases left between them. Germline CDR1 reads SNHLY; CDR2 reads FYNNEI. CDR3 length equals 16 residues. The CDR3 sequence: CASSEQGNTFTGELFF. CDR3 nucleotide sequence: TGTGCCAGCAGTGAACAGGGAAACACCTTTACCGGGGAGCTGTTTTTT.

V and J are TRBV6-1 and TRBJ1-2; no reliable D call. Deletions cut 1 base from V and 4 bases from J, with 16 bases between. Germline V gene sequence: CDR1 MNHNS, CDR2 SASEGT. The CDR3 spans 16 residues. As DNA, the CDR3 is TGTGCCAGCAGTGAAGGTCGGTCACCTTTTGTCTATGGCTACACCTTC. Translating gives CASSEGRSPFVYGYTF.

The gene calls are TRBV24-1 and TRBJ1-4; D is unresolved. Trimming cost V 5 bases and J 0 bases, with 3 bases left between them. The CDR3 is made up of 13 amino acids. Germline CDR1 is KGHDR and CDR2 is SFDVKD. This CDR3 is CATSAATNEKLFF. CDR3 nucleotides: TGTGCCACCAGTGCTGCAACTAATGAAAAACTGTTTTTT.